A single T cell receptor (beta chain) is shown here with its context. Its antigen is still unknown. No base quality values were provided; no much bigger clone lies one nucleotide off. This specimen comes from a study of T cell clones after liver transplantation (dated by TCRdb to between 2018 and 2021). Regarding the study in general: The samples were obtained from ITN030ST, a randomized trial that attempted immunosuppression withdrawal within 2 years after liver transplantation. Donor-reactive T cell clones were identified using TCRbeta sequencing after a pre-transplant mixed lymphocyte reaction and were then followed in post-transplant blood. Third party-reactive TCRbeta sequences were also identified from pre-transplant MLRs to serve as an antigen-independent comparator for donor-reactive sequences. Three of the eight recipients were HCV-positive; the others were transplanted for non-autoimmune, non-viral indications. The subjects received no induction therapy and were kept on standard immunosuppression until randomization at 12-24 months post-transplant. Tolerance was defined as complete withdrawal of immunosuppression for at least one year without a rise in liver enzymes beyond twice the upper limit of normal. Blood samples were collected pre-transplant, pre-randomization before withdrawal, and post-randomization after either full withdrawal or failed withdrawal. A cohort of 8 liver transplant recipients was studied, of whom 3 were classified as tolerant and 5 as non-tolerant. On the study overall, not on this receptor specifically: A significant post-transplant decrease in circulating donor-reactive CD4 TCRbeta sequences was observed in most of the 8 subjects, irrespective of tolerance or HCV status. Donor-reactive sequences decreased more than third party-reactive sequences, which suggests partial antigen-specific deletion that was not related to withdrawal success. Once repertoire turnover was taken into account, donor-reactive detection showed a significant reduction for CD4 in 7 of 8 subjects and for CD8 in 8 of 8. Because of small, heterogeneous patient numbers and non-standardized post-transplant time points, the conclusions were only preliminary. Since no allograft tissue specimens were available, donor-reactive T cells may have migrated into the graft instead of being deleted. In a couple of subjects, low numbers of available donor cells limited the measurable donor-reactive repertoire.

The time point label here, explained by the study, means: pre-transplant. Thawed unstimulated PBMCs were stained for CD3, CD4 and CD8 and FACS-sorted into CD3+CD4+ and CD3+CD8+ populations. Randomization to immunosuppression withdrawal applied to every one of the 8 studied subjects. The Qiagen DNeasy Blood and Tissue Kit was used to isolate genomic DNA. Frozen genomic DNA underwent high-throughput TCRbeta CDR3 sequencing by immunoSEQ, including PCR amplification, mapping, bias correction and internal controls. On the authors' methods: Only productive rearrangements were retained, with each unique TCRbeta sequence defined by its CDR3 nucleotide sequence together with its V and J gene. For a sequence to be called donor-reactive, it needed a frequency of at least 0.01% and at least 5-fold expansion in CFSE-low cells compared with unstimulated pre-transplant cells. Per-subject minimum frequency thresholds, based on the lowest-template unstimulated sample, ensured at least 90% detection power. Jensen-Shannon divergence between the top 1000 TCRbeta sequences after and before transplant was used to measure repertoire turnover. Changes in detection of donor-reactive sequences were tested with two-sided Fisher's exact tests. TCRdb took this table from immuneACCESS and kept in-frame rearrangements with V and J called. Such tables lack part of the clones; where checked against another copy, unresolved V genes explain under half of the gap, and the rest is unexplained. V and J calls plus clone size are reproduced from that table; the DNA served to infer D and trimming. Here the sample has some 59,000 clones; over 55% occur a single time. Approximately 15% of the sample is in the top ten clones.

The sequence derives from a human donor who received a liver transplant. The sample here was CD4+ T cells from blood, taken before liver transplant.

The CDR3 corresponds to CASSLGQENYGYTF. Read as DNA, the sequence is TGTGCCAGCAGTCTCGGACAGGAGAACTATGGCTACACCTTC. The rearrangement joined TRBV6-5 to TRBJ1-2; 7 central nucleotides agree with TRBD1. Its CDR3 holds 14 amino acids, cysteine through phenylalanine. The only DNA kept is the CDR3, 42 bases in frame from the first base. From the germline V gene, CDR1 is MNHEY and CDR2 is SVGAGI. Germline trimming amounts to 5 bases on V and 2 bases on J, with 5 as the count of junction bases outside the gene matches.